This is a list of T cell receptor beta chains from one sample in a study of blood T cell repertoires in COVID-19. Sequenced by immunoSEQ multiplex PCR; TCRdb stores in-frame clones only, minus some. Of hundreds of thousands of clones detected, just over 85% appear once; the ten largest clones hold roughly 1.4%. Sequenced material: peripheral blood. The receptor set was obtained from a woman in her twenties or thirties with active or convalescent COVID-19. Each CDR3 is given with its conserved first and last residue. Each record gives: D gene, J gene, V gene, clone size, CDR3 DNA, CDR3 protein. A D gene is named only where the DNA matches it firmly. Clone sizes are given selectively: once, few, many, or a class where the clone is expanded.

NA | TRBJ1-1 | TRBV7-9 | NA | TGTGCCAGCAGCTTAGCTGGGGAGGGCACTGAAGCTTTCTTT | CASSLAGEGTEAFF
NA | TRBJ2-2 | TRBV27 | NA | TGTGCCAGCAAAATGCAGGGGTGGAACACCGGGGAGCTGTTTTTT | CASKMQGWNTGELFF
TRBD1 | TRBJ1-2 | TRBV11-2 | NA | TGTGCCAGCAGCACCCTGACAGGGAGAAACTATGGCTACACCTTC | CASSTLTGRNYGYTF
NA | TRBJ1-5 | TRBV10-2 | NA | TGCGCCAGCAGCCAAAATAGCAATCAGCCCCAGCATTTT | CASSQNSNQPQHF
TRBD2 | TRBJ2-1 | TRBV19 | NA | TGTGCCAGTAGTATCGTAGCGGGCTACAATGAGCAGTTCTTC | CASSIVAGYNEQFF
TRBD1 | TRBJ1-2 | TRBV5-1 | NA | TGCGCCAGCAGCCCCGACAGGGACTATGGCTACACCTTC | CASSPDRDYGYTF
TRBD2 | TRBJ2-1 | TRBV7-6 | NA | TGTGCCAGCAGCTTAGAAAGTAGCGGGGGGGTGTATGAGCAGTTCTTC | CASSLESSGGVYEQFF
NA | TRBJ1-2 | TRBV19 | NA | NA | CASTSDRDGYTF
TRBD2 | TRBJ2-1 | TRBV3-1/TRBV3-2 | NA | TGTGCCAGCAGCCAAGGCAATAGCGGGAGTGCTGAGCAGTTCTTC | CASSQGNSGSAEQFF
TRBD1 | TRBJ2-7 | TRBV2 | NA | TGTGCCAGCAGTAAAGAGACAGGGCCCGAGCAGTACTTC | CASSKETGPEQYF
TRBD1 | TRBJ1-2 | TRBV19 | NA | TGTGCCAGTAGTAAGGCAGGGGGTTCCTATGGCTACACCTTC | CASSKAGGSYGYTF
TRBD1 | TRBJ1-1 | TRBV30 | NA | TGTGCCTGTGACAGGGGAGCTACTGAAGCTTTCTTT | CACDRGATEAFF
TRBD1 | TRBJ2-7 | TRBV6-5 | NA | TGTGCCAGCAGTTACCGGGGACAGGCCGCGACCGAGCAGTACTTC | CASSYRGQAATEQYF
TRBD1 | TRBJ2-7 | TRBV7-9 | NA | TGTGCCAGCAGAAGACAGGGGGACTCCTACGAGCAGTACTTC | CASRRQGDSYEQYF
TRBD2 | TRBJ2-1 | TRBV29-1 | NA | TGCAGCGTTTTTTGGGTCCTAGCGGGAGGGGTCAATGAGCAGTTCTTC | CSVFWVLAGGVNEQFF
NA | TRBJ1-2 | TRBV4-1 | NA | TGCGCCAGCAGCCAAGATCCGCGGGCGAACTATGGCTACACCTTC | CASSQDPRANYGYTF
TRBD1 | TRBJ1-6 | TRBV9 | NA | TGTGCCAGCAGCGCAACAGGGGCAAATTCACCCCTCCACTTT | CASSATGANSPLHF
NA | TRBJ2-7 | TRBV6-1 | NA | TGTGCCAGCAGTGAAGAGTGGACACTTTCCTACGAGCAGTACTTC | CASSEEWTLSYEQYF
NA | TRBJ1-2 | TRBV6-1 | NA | TGTGCCAGCAGTGAACATCCGGGTCCGAATAACTATGGCTACACCTTC | CASSEHPGPNNYGYTF
TRBD1 | TRBJ2-1 | TRBV4-2 | NA | TGTGCCAGCAGCTCTCAGGGGGCGGGCGATGAGCAGTTCTTC | CASSSQGAGDEQFF
NA | TRBJ1-3 | TRBV3-1/TRBV3-2 | NA | TGTGCCAGCAGCCAGGCGGGAGTATCTGGAAACACCATATATTTT | CASSQAGVSGNTIYF
TRBD2 | TRBJ2-1 | TRBV4-1 | many | TGCGCCAGCAGCCGCTCATGGGGTCTAGCGGGGATGAGCTCCTACAATGAGCAGTTCTTC | CASSRSWGLAGMSSYNEQFF
NA | TRBJ1-4 | TRBV2 | NA | TGTGCCAGCAGTGTGGACAGTTTGAGTGAAAAACTGTTTTTT | CASSVDSLSEKLFF
NA | TRBJ1-2 | TRBV24-1 | NA | TGTGCCACCAGTGACTCAGGGGATCAAGGTGGCTACACCTTC | CATSDSGDQGGYTF
TRBD1 | TRBJ1-1 | TRBV3-1/TRBV3-2 | once | TGTGCCAGCAGCCAAGATCGGCCGGACAGGGGGCCCCTAACTGAAGCTTTCTTT | CASSQDRPDRGPLTEAFF
TRBD1 | TRBJ1-6 | TRBV9 | NA | TGTGCCAGCAGCGTCGACAGGGAATGGCCCTATAATTCACCCCTCCACTTT | CASSVDREWPYNSPLHF
NA | TRBJ2-7 | TRBV11-3 | few | TGTGCCAGCAGCAACGGCGGGGCCTACGAGCAGTACTTC | CASSNGGAYEQYF
NA | TRBJ1-5 | TRBV5-6 | NA | TGTGCCAGCAGCTTCTACAGGGAGCACAATCAGCCCCAGCATTTT | CASSFYREHNQPQHF
TRBD1 | TRBJ2-3 | TRBV7-9 | NA | TGTGCCAGCAGCCGAACGACAGGGATGGATACGCAGTATTTT | CASSRTTGMDTQYF
NA | TRBJ1-5 | TRBV15 | once | TGTGCCACCAGCAGGGCCTTTGCGGAAAATCAGCCCCAGCATTTT | CATSRAFAENQPQHF
NA | TRBJ1-1 | TRBV19 | NA | TGTGCCAGTAGTATCCGCGGTTCCAACACTGAAGCTTTCTTT | CASSIRGSNTEAFF
TRBD2 | TRBJ2-1 | TRBV28 | NA | TGTGCCAGCAGTAAGACTAGCGGGGGGTTCAATGAGCAGTTCTTC | CASSKTSGGFNEQFF
NA | TRBJ1-5 | TRBV7-8 | NA | TGTGCCAGCAGCTTAGCGGGTGGGCAGGGAAATCAGCCCCAGCATTTT | CASSLAGGQGNQPQHF
NA | TRBJ1-1 | TRBV25-1 | NA | TGTGCCAGCAGCCCGGACCCTTATCAGGGGAACACTGAAGCTTTCTTT | CASSPDPYQGNTEAFF
NA | TRBJ1-1 | TRBV6-2/TRBV6-3 | few | TGTGCCAGCAGTTACGCAGGGATGAACACTGAAGCTTTCTTT | CASSYAGMNTEAFF
NA | TRBJ1-1 | TRBV28 | NA | TGTGCCAGCGCGGGGGTATCCCGTTTGAACACTGAAGCTTTCTTT | CASAGVSRLNTEAFF
TRBD1 | TRBJ1-1 | TRBV3-1/TRBV3-2 | NA | TGTGCCAGCAGCCCCAGACAGGGACTGACGAACACTGAAGCTTTCTTT | CASSPRQGLTNTEAFF
NA | TRBJ1-4 | TRBV6-1 | NA | TGTGCCAGCAGCTCCAGGGAAGTAAGGGAAAAACTGTTTTTT | CASSSREVREKLFF
NA | TRBJ1-3 | TRBV14 | NA | TGTGCCAGCAGCCAAGAAAGGGGAAGCACCATATATTTT | CASSQERGSTIYF
NA | TRBJ2-7 | TRBV27 | NA | TGTGCCAGCAGGATCTCGGGACAAATGTCCTACGAGCAGTACTTC | CASRISGQMSYEQYF
NA | TRBJ2-5 | TRBV6-6 | NA | TGTGCCAGCAGTTACGCGCCTAGCCCTGGGACCCAGTACTTC | CASSYAPSPGTQYF
NA | TRBJ1-1 | TRBV18 | NA | TGTGCCAGCTCACCGGCGGGTGGGCACACTGAAGCTTTCTTT | CASSPAGGHTEAFF
TRBD1 | TRBJ1-3 | TRBV6-5 | NA | TGTGCCAGCAGGGCCGGGACAGATGGAAACACCATATATTTT | CASRAGTDGNTIYF
TRBD1 | TRBJ1-2 | TRBV5-1 | NA | TGCGCCAGCAGCAACCGGACAGGGCGATCCAACTATGGCTACACCTTC | CASSNRTGRSNYGYTF
NA | TRBJ1-2 | TRBV19 | few | TGTGCCAGTAGCCCGGACAGAGGTAACTATGGCTACACCTTC | CASSPDRGNYGYTF
NA | TRBJ2-5 | TRBV5-4 | NA | TGTGCCAGCAGCTTGGGCTTGGTGGAGGAGACCCAGTACTTC | CASSLGLVEETQYF
NA | TRBJ2-3 | TRBV28 | NA | TGTGCCAGCAGTCTCGTGCCCGGGAGCCGGGGTTCTGATACGCAGTATTTT | CASSLVPGSRGSDTQYF
NA | TRBJ2-1 | TRBV3-1/TRBV3-2 | NA | TGTGCCAGCAGCCTTACTAGCCGGGCTAATAATGAGCAGTTCTTC | CASSLTSRANNEQFF
NA | TRBJ2-5 | TRBV5-1 | NA | TGCGCCAGCAGCTTAACAATGCAAGAGACCCAGTACTTC | CASSLTMQETQYF
NA | TRBJ2-2 | TRBV4-2 | NA | TGTGCCAGCAGCCAAGCTTCCGGTGGCCGGAGAGGGAACACCGGGGAGCTGTTTTTT | CASSQASGGRRGNTGELFF
NA | TRBJ1-1 | TRBV30 | NA | TGTGCCTGGAGTGTAGGAGGTAGGGCTGAAGCTTTCTTT | CAWSVGGRAEAFF
NA | TRBJ2-2 | TRBV11-2 | few | TGTGCCAGCAGCTTAGGGACTACCTACACCGGGGAGCTGTTTTTT | CASSLGTTYTGELFF